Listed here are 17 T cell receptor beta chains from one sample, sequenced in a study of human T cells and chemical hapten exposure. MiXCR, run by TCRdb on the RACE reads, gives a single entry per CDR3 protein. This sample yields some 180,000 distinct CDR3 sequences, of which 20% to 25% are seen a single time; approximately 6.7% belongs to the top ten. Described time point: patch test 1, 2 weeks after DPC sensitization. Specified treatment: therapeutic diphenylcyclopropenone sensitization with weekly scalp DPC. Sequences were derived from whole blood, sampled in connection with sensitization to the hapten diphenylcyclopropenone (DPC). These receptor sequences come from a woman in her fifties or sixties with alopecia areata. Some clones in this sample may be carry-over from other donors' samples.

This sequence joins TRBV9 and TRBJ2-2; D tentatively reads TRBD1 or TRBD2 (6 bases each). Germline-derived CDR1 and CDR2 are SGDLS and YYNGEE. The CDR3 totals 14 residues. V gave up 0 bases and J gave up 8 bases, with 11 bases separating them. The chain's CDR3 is CASSVGGASGELFF. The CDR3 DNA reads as TGTGCCAGCAGCGTAGGGGGGGCCTCTGGGGAGCTGTTTTTT. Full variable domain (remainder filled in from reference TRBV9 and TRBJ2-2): DSGVTQTPKHLITATGQRVTLRCSPRSGDLSVYWYQQSLDQGLQFLIQYYNGEERAKGNILERFSAQQFPDLHSELNLSSLELGDSALYFCASSVGGASGELFFGEGSRLTVL.

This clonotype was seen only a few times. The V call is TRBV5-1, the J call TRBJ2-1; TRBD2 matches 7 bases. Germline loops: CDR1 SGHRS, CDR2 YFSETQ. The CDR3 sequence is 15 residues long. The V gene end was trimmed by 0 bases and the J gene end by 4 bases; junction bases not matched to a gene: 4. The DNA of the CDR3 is TGCGCCAGCAGCTTGGGGGTAGCGGGTTACAATGAGCAGTTCTTC. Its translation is CASSLGVAGYNEQFF. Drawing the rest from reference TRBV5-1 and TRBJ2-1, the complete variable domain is KAGVTQTPRYLIKTRGQQVTLSCSPISGHRSVSWYQQTPGQGLQFLFEYFSETQRNKGNFPGRFSGRQFSNSRSEMNVSTLELGDSALYLCASSLGVAGYNEQFFGPGTRLTVL.

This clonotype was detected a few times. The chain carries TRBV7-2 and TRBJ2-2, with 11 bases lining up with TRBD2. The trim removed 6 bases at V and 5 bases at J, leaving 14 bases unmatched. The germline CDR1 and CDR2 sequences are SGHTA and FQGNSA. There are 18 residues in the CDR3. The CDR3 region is CASRQTPLAGGGTGELFF. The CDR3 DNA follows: TGTGCCAGCAGGCAGACCCCTCTAGCGGGAGGCGGGACCGGGGAGCTGTTTTTT.

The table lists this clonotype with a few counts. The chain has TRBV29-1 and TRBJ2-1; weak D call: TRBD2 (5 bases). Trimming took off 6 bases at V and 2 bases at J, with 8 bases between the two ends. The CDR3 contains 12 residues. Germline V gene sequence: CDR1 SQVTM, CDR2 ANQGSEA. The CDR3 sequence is CSVRGTYNEQFF. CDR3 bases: TGCAGCGTCCGAGGGACCTACAATGAGCAGTTCTTC.

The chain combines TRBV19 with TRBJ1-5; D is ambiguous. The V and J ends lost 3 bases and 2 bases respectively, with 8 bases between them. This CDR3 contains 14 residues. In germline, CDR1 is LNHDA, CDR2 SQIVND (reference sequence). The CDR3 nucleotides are TGTGCCAGTAGTATTGAGTGGCGCAATCAGCCCCAGCATTTT. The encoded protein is CASSIEWRNQPQHF.

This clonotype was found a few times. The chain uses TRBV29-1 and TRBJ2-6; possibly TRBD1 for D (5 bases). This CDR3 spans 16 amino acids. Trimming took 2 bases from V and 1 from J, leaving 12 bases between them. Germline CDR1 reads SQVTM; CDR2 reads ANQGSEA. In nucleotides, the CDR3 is TGCAGCGTTGAAAACAGGTTTGAGTCTGGGGCCAACGTCCTGACTTTC. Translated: CSVENRFESGANVLTF.

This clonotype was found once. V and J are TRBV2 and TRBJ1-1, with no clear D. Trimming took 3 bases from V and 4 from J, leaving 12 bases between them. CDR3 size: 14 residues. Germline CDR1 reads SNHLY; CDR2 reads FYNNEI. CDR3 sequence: CASSDDARGTEAFF. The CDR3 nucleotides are TGTGCCAGCAGTGATGATGCCCGGGGCACTGAAGCTTTCTTT.

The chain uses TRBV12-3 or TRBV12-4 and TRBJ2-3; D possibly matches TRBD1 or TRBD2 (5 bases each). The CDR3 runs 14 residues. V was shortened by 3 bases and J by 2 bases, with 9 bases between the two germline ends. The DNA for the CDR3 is TGTGCCAGCAGTTTCTTAGGGACCACAGATACGCAGTATTTT. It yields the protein CASSFLGTTDTQYF.

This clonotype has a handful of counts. DNA of the CDR3: TGTGCCAGCAGTACCCAACAGGGTAGGAAGCAGTACTTC. Protein product: CASSTQQGRKQYF. V usage is TRBV6-2 or TRBV6-3 and J usage is TRBJ2-7, with D perhaps matching TRBD1 (6 bases). The V and J ends lost 5 bases and 8 bases respectively, with 16 bases between them. The CDR3 has 13 residues. Germline CDR1 and CDR2: MNHEY and SVGEGT.

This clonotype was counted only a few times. The chain's CDR3 is CASTRTGEYEQYF. The CDR3 nucleotides are TGTGCCAGCACCAGGACAGGGGAGTACGAGCAGTACTTC. The chain joins TRBV7-9 to TRBJ2-7; TRBD1 aligns across 9 bases. The CDR3 contains 13 residues. Germline V gene sequence: CDR1 SEHNR, CDR2 FQNEAQ (reference sequence). The V segment lost 7 bases and the J segment 4 bases; nucleotides outside the gene matches: 5.

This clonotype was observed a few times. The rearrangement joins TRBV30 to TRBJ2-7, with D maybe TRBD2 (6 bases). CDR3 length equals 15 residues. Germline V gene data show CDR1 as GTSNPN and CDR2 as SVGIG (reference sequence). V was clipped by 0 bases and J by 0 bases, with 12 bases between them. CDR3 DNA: TGTGCCTGGAGTGTAGGGGACTTCCGCTCCTACGAGCAGTACTTC. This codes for CAWSVGDFRSYEQYF.

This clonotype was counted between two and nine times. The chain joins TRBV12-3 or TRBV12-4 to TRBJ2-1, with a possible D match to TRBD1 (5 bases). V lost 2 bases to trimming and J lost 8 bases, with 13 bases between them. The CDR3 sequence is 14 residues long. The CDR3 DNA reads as TGTGCCAGCAGTTTAAGTAACAGGTGGGATGAGCAGTTCTTC. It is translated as CASSLSNRWDEQFF.

CDR3 sequence: CASSMMDSPLHF. The CDR3 DNA reads as TGTGCCAGCAGCATGATGGATTCACCCCTCCACTTT. The chain carries TRBV5-4 and TRBJ1-6; D gene uncertain. The V and J ends lost 4 bases and 8 bases respectively, with 7 bases between them. This CDR3 contains 12 residues. The germline V gene has CDR1 SGHNT and CDR2 YYREEE (reference sequence).

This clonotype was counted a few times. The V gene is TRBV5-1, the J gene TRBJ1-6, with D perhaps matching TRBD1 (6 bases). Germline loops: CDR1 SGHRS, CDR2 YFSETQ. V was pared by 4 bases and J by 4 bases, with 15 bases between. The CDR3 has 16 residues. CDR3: CASSPAPGEYNSPLHF. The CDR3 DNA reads TGCGCCAGCAGCCCTGCCCCAGGGGAGTATAATTCACCCCTCCACTTT.

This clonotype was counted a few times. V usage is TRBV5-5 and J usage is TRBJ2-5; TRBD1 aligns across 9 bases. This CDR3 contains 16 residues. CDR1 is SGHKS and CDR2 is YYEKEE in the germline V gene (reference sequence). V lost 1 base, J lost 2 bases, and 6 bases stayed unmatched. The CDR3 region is CASSLLGTGSQETQYF. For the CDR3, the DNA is TGTGCCAGCAGCTTGTTGGGGACAGGGAGTCAAGAGACCCAGTACTTC.

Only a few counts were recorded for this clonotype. The CDR3 spells CSVELQGDITEAFF. The CDR3 nucleotides read TGCAGCGTTGAGTTACAGGGGGATATCACTGAAGCTTTCTTT. The rearrangement uses TRBV29-1 and TRBJ1-1; the match to TRBD1 covers 8 bases. J lost 4 bases, V lost 3 bases, and 7 bases had no gene match. Per the germline V gene, CDR1 is SQVTM and CDR2 is ANQGSEA. The CDR3 extends over 14 amino acids.

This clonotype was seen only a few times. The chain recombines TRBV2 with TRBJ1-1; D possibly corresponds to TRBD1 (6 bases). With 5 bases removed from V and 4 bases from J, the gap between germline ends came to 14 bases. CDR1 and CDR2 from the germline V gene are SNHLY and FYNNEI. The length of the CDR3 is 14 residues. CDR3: CASSQQGGVTEAFF. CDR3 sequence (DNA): TGTGCCAGCAGTCAACAGGGCGGGGTCACTGAAGCTTTCTTT.